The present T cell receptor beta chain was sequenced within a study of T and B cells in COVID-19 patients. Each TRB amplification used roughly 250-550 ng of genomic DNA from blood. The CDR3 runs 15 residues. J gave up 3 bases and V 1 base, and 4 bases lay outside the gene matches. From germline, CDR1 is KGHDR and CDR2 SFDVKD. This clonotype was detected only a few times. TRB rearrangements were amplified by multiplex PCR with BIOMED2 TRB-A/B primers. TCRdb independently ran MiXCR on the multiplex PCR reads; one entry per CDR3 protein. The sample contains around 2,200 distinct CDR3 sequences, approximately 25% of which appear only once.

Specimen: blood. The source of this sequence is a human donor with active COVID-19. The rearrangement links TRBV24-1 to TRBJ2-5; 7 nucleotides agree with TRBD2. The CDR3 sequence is CATSDLRAGEETQYF. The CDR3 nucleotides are TGTGCCACCAGTGATTTAAGGGCGGGAGAAGAGACCCAGTACTTC.